Sequencing of this TCR beta chain was carried out in a study of blood T cell repertoires in COVID-19. Germline V gene lookup returns CDR1 GTSNPN and CDR2 SVGIG (reference sequence). The CDR3 runs to 16 residues. V lost 0 bases and J lost 1, with 13 bases in between. Per the original data handling: Estimates of nucleated cell counts were drawn from the amplification of reference gene primers. Sequencing used immunoSEQ multiplex PCR; TCRdb keeps in-frame clones, though not all of them. The V and J calls and the clone size are those of that table, but D and trimming were determined from the DNA. The sample contains some 150,000 clones, 85% to 90% of which appear only once.

What was sequenced was peripheral blood. This rearrangement joins TRBV30 to TRBJ1-5; a weak D match, TRBD1 (5 bases). This TCR was sampled from a man aged 45 to 65 who had recovered from COVID-19. CDR3 DNA: TGTGCCTGGAGTGTACCCGCAGGGCTCAGCAATCAGCCCCAGCATTTT. Its protein product is CAWSVPAGLSNQPQHF.